This T cell receptor (beta chain) was found in a study of blood T cell repertoires in COVID-19. Measured with immunoSEQ multiplex PCR; TCRdb has only the in-frame clones, and not every one. The data contain 250,000 or so clones, under 90% of them singletons. Germline V gene lookup returns CDR1 SGDLS and CDR2 YYNGEE. The CDR3 sequence is 13 residues long. Deletions cut 4 bases from V and 4 bases from J, with 11 bases between. This clone has a handful of counts. This chain uses TRBV9 with TRBJ1-2, with D perhaps TRBD1 (5 bases). This TCR derives from a man aged 60 to 75 with acute or convalescent COVID-19. The sequenced sample was peripheral blood. CDR3 region: CASSPGGGYGYTF. CDR3 DNA sequence: TGTGCCAGCAGCCCGGGGGGGGGCTATGGCTACACCTTC.